This T cell receptor (beta chain) was observed in a study of beta chain features in type 1 diabetes. Study at large: Patients looked much like healthy donors when it came to age, gender and cell yields. General study findings and limits: Across patients, naive, central memory and Treg TCRB repertoires exhibited apparently greater similarity than was observed across healthy donors.

V lost 4 bases to trimming and J lost 5 bases, with 14 bases between them. CDR3 length: 13 residues. Germline V lookup: CDR1 SQVTM, CDR2 ANQGSEA. This clone was counted a few times. Its cognate antigen is unknown. This CDR3 is also generated by other DNA sequences in the sample. Every bit of the isolated RNA underwent reverse transcription, so sequencing read expressed TCRB transcripts. Some clones are missing from TCRdb's copy, which holds only in-frame ones; the method was immunoSEQ multiplex PCR. The sample lists hundreds of thousands of clones, roughly 16% occurring once. Sequencing was carried out using naive CD4+ T cells from blood. This TCR derives from a man aged 18 to 35 in good health. The chain carries TRBV29-1 and TRBJ1-1, with unresolved D. The CDR3 nucleotides read TGCAGCGTTGCCCCTAGGATGGGGACTGAAGCTTTCTTT. As protein: CSVAPRMGTEAFF.